The TCR beta chain described here comes from a study of shared clonotypes between healthy human individuals. General study results and limits: Apart from blood, nothing was sampled; tissue repertoires likely differ. What limited the represented genetic and exposure-history diversity was the small number of donors.

Per the original data handling: There were no quality scores in the junction-only immunoSEQ sequences, so filtering differed. TCRdb keeps only in-frame clones here, not all; method: immunoSEQ multiplex PCR. That table furnishes V, J and clone size, whereas the DNA furnished D and trimming. The repertoire holds some 360,000 clones, with more than 60% as singletons. Details on this clone: Antigen unknown.

This CDR3 contains 13 residues. Germline V CDR1 and CDR2: MGHDK, SYGVNS. Trimming took off 5 bases at V and 5 bases at J, with 12 bases between the two ends. The CD4+ fraction was divided into a CD45RA+ naive subset and a CD45RA-negative memory subset. The chain is built from TRBV25-1 and TRBJ2-5; no reliable D call. This TCR was recovered from a man aged 25-45 years in good health. Material: memory CD4+ T cells sorted from blood. The subset was: CD45RA-negative fraction. CDR3 in DNA: TGTGCCAGCAGTCTTTCACCTGGGGAGACCCAGTACTTC. It codes for CASSLSPGETQYF.